Presented here are 12 T cell receptor beta chains from one specimen sequenced in a study of vaccination effects on CD4 cells after COVID-19. Ahead of sequencing, the ViraFEST assay grew antigen-specific CD4+ T cells using viral peptide pools. Culture lasted approximately 10 days before CD4+ T cell isolation. A positive SARS-CoV-2 PCR test fell between March and December 2020. Participants completed two doses of the BNT162b2 or mRNA-1273 vaccine. Only in-frame clones appear in the TCRdb table, and some are missing; sequencing was by immunoSEQ multiplex PCR. The sample consists of about 18,000 clones, approximately 82% of them appearing once. These TCRs are of unknown antigen specificity. Sequenced material: CD4+ T cells from PBMCs cultured with SARS-CoV-2 spike peptides, taken after COVID-19 vaccination. Receptors originate from a human donor who had a prior SARS-CoV-2 infection.

The rearrangement uses TRBV29-1 and TRBJ1-1; 8 nucleotides match TRBD1. CDR1 and CDR2 from the germline V gene are SQVTM and ANQGSEA. The CDR3 is 14 amino acids. Trimming at V came to 7 bases and at J to 6 bases, leaving 13 bases not matched to a gene. The CDR3 nucleotides are TGCAGCGGGTATTGGGACAGGACAGTACCTGAAGCTTTCTTT. As protein: CSGYWDRTVPEAFF.

The rearrangement links TRBV28 to TRBJ1-4; possible D gene TRBD1, 5 bases. Germline V gene lookup returns CDR1 MDHEN and CDR2 SYDVKM. The V gene lost 2 bases and the J gene lost 7 bases, with 11 bases spanning the gap. The CDR3 contains 14 residues. Here the CDR3 reads CASSLAGSGEKLFF. The CDR3 DNA reads as TGTGCCAGCAGTTTAGCAGGGAGTGGTGAAAAACTGTTTTTT.

This clone was recorded a few times. The chain uses TRBV5-1 and TRBJ2-1; TRBD1 is a possible D gene (5 bases). Germline loops: CDR1 SGHRS, CDR2 YFSETQ. This CDR3 contains 15 residues. V was pared by 4 bases and J by 0 bases, with 11 bases between. This CDR3 is CASSIQASSYNEQFF. As DNA, the CDR3 is TGCGCCAGCAGCATACAGGCCAGCTCCTACAATGAGCAGTTCTTC.

V gene TRBV5-6 combines with J gene TRBJ2-2, with 8 bases lining up with TRBD1. Germline values: CDR1 SGHDT, CDR2 YYEEEE. The CDR3 is 16 residues long. Unmatched junction bases numbered 6, after V lost 1 base and J lost 4 bases. In nucleotides, the CDR3 is TGTGCCAGCAGCTTGCCAGGGGGCTACGGCACCGGGGAGCTGTTTTTT. This translates into CASSLPGGYGTGELFF. The variable domain in full, with the rest retrieved from reference TRBV5-6 and TRBJ2-2, is DAGVTQSPTHLIKTRGQQVTLRCSPKSGHDTVSWYQQALGQGPQFIFQYYEEEERQRGNFPDRFSGHQFPNYSSELNVNALLLGDSALYLCASSLPGGYGTGELFFGEGSRLTVL.

J is TRBJ2-2 and V is TRBV19; 10 bases line up with TRBD2. The CDR3 has 16 amino acids. Trimming took 3 bases from V and 3 from J; bases not matched to a gene: 4. The germline V gene has CDR1 LNHDA and CDR2 SQIVND (reference sequence). The CDR3 nucleotides are TGTGCCAGTAGTATCCCTAGCGGGGGATACACCGGGGAGCTGTTTTTT. This sequence encodes CASSIPSGGYTGELFF.

By share of the sample, this clone is medium-sized (0.01 to 0.1%). The chain employs TRBV6-5 and TRBJ2-1, with 7 bases identical to TRBD2. The length of the CDR3 is 16 residues. The trim removed 1 base at V and 4 bases at J, leaving 7 bases unmatched. Germline loops: CDR1 MNHEY, CDR2 SVGAGI. The CDR3 DNA follows: TGTGCCAGCAGTTACTATTCCGGGACTAATTACAATGAGCAGTTCTTC. It translates to CASSYYSGTNYNEQFF.

The chain joins TRBV29-1 to TRBJ2-5; 12 nucleotides agree with TRBD2. The CDR3 extends over 14 amino acids. Losses at the gene ends were 6 bases for V and 4 bases for J; bases not matched to a gene: 6. Germline CDR1 is SQVTM and CDR2 is ANQGSEA. The CDR3 nucleotides read TGCAGCGTCGCTAGCGGGGGGGCCCCAGAGACCCAGTACTTC. Protein: CSVASGGAPETQYF. The entire variable domain, with the rest obtained from reference TRBV29-1 and TRBJ2-5, is as follows: SAVISQKPSRDICQRGTSLTIQCQVDSQVTMMFWYRQQPGQSLTLIATANQGSEATYESGFVIDKFPISRPNLTFSTLTVSNMSPEDSSIYLCSVASGGAPETQYFGPGTRLLVL.

The chain uses TRBV6-2 or TRBV6-3 and TRBJ1-6; tentatively, D is TRBD1 (6 bases). The germline CDR1 and CDR2 sequences are MNHEY and SVGEGT. Deletions cut 6 bases from V and 11 bases from J, with 20 bases between. The CDR3 extends over 15 amino acids. The chain's CDR3 is CASSSSQGFAAPLHF. The CDR3 coding sequence is TGTGCCAGCAGCTCATCGCAGGGGTTTGCGGCACCCCTCCACTTT.

This chain joins TRBV7-2 and TRBJ2-2; D is perhaps TRBD1 (6 bases). The V end lost 5 bases, the J end lost 6 bases, and 16 bases lay between the germline ends. Germline-derived CDR1 and CDR2 are SGHTA and FQGNSA. The CDR3 extends over 15 amino acids. The CDR3 coding sequence is TGTGCCAGCAGCCCCGGACAGTTGGGGGCCGGGGAGCTGTTTTTT. Its protein product is CASSPGQLGAGELFF. Complete variable domain (other parts from reference TRBV7-2 and TRBJ2-2): GAGVSQSPSNKVTEKGKDVELRCDPISGHTALYWYRQSLGQGLEFLIYFQGNSAPDKSGLPSDRFSAERTGGSVSTLTIQRTQQEDSAVYLCASSPGQLGAGELFFGEGSRLTVL.

The V and J genes are TRBV3-1 (or the pseudogene TRBV3-2) and TRBJ2-7; D perhaps matches TRBD1 (6 bases). Germline CDR1 is LGHDT and CDR2 is YNNKEL (reference sequence). The CDR3 loop spans 14 amino acids. Trimming took off 3 bases at V and 0 bases at J, with 9 bases between the two ends. DNA for the CDR3: TGTGCCAGCAGCCAGAGGGACAACTCCTACGAGCAGTACTTC. Amino acid sequence: CASSQRDNSYEQYF.

The CDR3 protein is CASSPGVTSETQYF. CDR3 nucleotide sequence: TGTGCCAGCAGCCCCGGGGTTACGTCGGAGACCCAGTACTTC. J is TRBJ2-5 and V is TRBV7-6, with D possibly matching TRBD2 (5 bases). Germline CDR1 and CDR2: SGHVS and FNYEAQ. V was cut by 5 bases and J by 5 bases, with 15 bases left in between. This CDR3 comprises 14 residues.

The chain combines TRBV7-2 with TRBJ2-3, with 7 positions matching TRBD2. The ends lost 6 bases at V and 6 bases at J; junction bases unmatched: 15. The germline CDR1 and CDR2 sequences are SGHTA and FQGNSA. The CDR3 consists of 16 residues. The CDR3 loop reads CASRQNLAVRSDTQYF. CDR3 in DNA: TGTGCCAGCAGGCAAAATCTAGCGGTGAGGAGCGATACGCAGTATTTT.